This is a list of T cell receptor beta chains from one sample in a study of T cells in Graves' hyperthyroidism and ophthalmopathy. One entry per CDR3 protein, called by TCRdb with MiXCR from the multiplex PCR reads. The sample lists roughly 500,000 distinct CDR3 sequences, approximately 44% occurring once. The sample was peripheral blood or thyroid tissue (not recorded which). Receptors were obtained from an adult woman with Graves' disease, either hyperthyroidism or ophthalmopathy (not recorded which). Both conserved end residues are trimmed from each CDR3.

cdr3_length	v_call	j_call	cdr3_aa
15	TRBV9	TRBJ1-6	ASTPGPGGSYNSPLH
11	TRBV20-1	TRBJ1-1	SASTGMNTEAF
11	TRBV25-1	TRBJ1-1	ASSPAQPKEAF
13	TRBV2	TRBJ2-7	ASALSWGRAYEQY
15	TRBV28	TRBJ2-7	ASSYWLGLAPSYEQY
10	TRBV29-1	TRBJ1-2	SVEGSLYGYT
13	TRBV7-9	TRBJ1-5	ASSLVAGDNQPQH
13	TRBV9	TRBJ1-1	ASTTNGVSNTEAF
11	TRBV20-1	TRBJ1-5	SALRGLKQPQH
13	TRBV12-3/TRBV12-4	TRBJ1-3	ASSLRGISGNTIY
9	TRBV30	TRBJ2-5	AASNQETQY
11	TRBV5-6	TRBJ1-2	ASSLQGSHGYT
12	TRBV29-1	TRBJ1-2	SVEEIWGHNGYT
9	TRBV28	TRBJ1-1	ASSSDTEAF
10	TRBV7-8	TRBJ1-1	ASSLQGVRAF
11	TRBV10-3	TRBJ2-5	ALAGGLEETQY
14	TRBV5-1	TRBJ2-7	ASSHGTSGGNYEQY
13	TRBV20-1	TRBJ1-3	SAATGKWEFNTIY
13	TRBV4-3	TRBJ2-7	ASSQESREAYEQY
10	TRBV20-1	TRBJ1-3	SGTDSGNTIY
15	TRBV15	TRBJ2-5	ATSRVLAADRREPQY
14	TRBV28	TRBJ2-5	ASSFYVGGYMETQY
10	TRBV29-1	TRBJ1-2	SPDRVNYGYT
11	TRBV29-1	TRBJ1-2	SAEDGGSYGYT
13	TRBV4-1	TRBJ2-7	ASSPGASGVYEQY
19	TRBV28	TRBJ2-5	ASSFPSSVAPREGWQETQY
12	TRBV5-6	TRBJ1-5	ASSRDRKGQPQH
11	TRBV18	TRBJ2-5	ASSHSGAETQY
18	TRBV19	TRBJ1-5	ASSILPWATVGYSNQPQH
14	TRBV5-6	TRBJ1-4	ASSVGILEYGEKLF
13	TRBV7-9	TRBJ2-5	ASSLGPGQQETQY
10	TRBV2	TRBJ1-5	AISRVGQPQH
12	TRBV4-1	TRBJ2-2	ASSQMDLLDSSV
10	TRBV27	TRBJ2-7	ASSPDAYEQY
15	TRBV12-3/TRBV12-4	TRBJ2-6	ASRPLQGSSGANVLT
11	TRBV7-2	TRBJ1-1	ASSPGMGAGAF
11	TRBV7-8	TRBJ2-1	ASIRVSGGKQF
13	TRBV7-2	TRBJ2-7	ASSLGDLPIYEQY
13	TRBV7-9	TRBJ2-2	ASSLEGGSAGELF
13	TRBV4-1	TRBJ2-7	ASSQAQRTSDEQY
11	TRBV7-2	TRBJ1-2	ASSFTSIYGYT
12	TRBV27	TRBJ1-4	ASTSGAFREKLF
11	TRBV6-1	TRBJ2-5	ASGVYSQETQY
11	TRBV20-1	TRBJ1-4	SAPMGLGEKLF
14	TRBV15	TRBJ1-4	ATSRDLPDRDEKLF